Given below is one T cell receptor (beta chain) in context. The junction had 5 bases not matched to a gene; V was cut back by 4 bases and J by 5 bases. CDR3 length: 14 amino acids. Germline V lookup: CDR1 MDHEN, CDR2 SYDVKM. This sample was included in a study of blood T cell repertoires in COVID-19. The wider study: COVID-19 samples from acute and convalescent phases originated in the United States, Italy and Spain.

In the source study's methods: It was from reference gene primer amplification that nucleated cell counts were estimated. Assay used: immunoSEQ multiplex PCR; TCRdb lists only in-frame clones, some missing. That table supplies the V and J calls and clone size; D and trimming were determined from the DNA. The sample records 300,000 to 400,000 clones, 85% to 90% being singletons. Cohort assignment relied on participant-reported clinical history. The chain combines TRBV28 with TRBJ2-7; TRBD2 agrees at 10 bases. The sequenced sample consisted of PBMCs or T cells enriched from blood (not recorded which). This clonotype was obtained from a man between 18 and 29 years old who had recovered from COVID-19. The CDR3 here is CASSSLAGVHEQYF. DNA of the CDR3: TGTGCCAGCAGTTCCCTAGCGGGAGTCCACGAGCAGTACTTC.